This T cell receptor beta chain was sequenced in a study of beta chain features in type 1 diabetes. The CDR3 is made up of 15 amino acids. Looked up from germline, CDR1 is SGHTA and CDR2 is FQGNSA. J was trimmed by 3 bases and V by 1 base; bases with no gene match: 3. The entirety of the isolated RNA underwent reverse transcription, so expressed TCRB transcripts were sequenced. Assay used: immunoSEQ multiplex PCR; TCRdb lists only in-frame clones, some missing. The profile shows about 320,000 clones, approximately 14% of them singletons. The origin of this receptor is a young man in good health. Sequencing was performed on central memory CD4+ T cells from blood. This chain uses TRBV7-2 with TRBJ2-1, with TRBD1 matching over 7 bases. This CDR3 is CASSLEGQNYNEQFF. The DNA of the CDR3 is TGTGCCAGCAGCTTAGAGGGACAGAACTACAATGAGCAGTTCTTC.